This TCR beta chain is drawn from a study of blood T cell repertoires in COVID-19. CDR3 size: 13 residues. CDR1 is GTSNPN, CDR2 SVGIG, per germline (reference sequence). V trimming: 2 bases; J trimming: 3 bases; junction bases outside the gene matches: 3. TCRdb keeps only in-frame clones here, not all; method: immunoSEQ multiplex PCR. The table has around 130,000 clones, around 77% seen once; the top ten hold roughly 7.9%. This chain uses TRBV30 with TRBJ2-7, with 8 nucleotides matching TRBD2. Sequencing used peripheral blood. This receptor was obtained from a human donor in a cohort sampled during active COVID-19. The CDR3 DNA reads TGTGCCTGGAGTCGAGCGGGAGTCTACGAGCAGTACTTC. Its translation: CAWSRAGVYEQYF.